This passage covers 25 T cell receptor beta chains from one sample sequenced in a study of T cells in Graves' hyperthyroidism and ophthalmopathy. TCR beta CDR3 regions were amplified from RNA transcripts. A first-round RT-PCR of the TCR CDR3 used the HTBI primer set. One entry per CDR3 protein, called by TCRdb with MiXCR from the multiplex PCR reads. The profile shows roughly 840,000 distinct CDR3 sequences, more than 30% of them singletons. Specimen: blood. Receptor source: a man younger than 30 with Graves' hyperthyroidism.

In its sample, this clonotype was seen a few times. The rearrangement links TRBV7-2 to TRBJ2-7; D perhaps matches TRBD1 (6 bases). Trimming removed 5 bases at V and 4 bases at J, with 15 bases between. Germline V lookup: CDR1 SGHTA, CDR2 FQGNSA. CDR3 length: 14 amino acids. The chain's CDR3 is CASSVGGLHYEQYF. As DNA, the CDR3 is TGTGCCAGCAGCGTAGGGGGATTACATTACGAGCAGTACTTC.

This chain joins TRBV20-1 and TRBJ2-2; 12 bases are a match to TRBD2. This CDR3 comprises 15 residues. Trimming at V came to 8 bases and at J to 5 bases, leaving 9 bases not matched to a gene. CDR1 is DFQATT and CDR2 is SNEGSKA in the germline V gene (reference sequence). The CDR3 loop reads CSPLILAGGTGELFF. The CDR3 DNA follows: TGCAGTCCTCTTATACTAGCGGGAGGAACCGGGGAGCTGTTTTTT.

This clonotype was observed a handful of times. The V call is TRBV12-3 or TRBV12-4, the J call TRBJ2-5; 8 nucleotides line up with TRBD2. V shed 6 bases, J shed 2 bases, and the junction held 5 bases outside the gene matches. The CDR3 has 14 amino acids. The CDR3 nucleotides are TGTGCCAGCAGACAGAGCGGGGGACAAGAGACCCAGTACTTC. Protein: CASRQSGGQETQYF.

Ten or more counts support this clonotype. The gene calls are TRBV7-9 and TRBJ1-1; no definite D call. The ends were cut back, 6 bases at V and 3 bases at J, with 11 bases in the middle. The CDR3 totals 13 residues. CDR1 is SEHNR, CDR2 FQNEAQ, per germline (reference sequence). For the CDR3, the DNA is TGTGCCAGCAGACCCCGGGAGTACACTGAAGCTTTCTTT. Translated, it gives CASRPREYTEAFF.

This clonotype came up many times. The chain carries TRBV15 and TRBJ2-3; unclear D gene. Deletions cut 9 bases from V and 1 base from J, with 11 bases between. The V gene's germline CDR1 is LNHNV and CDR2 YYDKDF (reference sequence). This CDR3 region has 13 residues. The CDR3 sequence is CATGIHGTDTQYF. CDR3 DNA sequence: TGTGCCACGGGCATCCATGGCACAGATACGCAGTATTTT. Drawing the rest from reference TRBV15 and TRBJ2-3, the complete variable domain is DAMVIQNPRYQVTQFGKPVTLSCSQTLNHNVMYWYQQKSSQAPKLLFHYYDKDFNNEADTPDNFQSRRPNTSFCFLDIRSPGLGDTAMYLCATGIHGTDTQYFGPGTRLTVL.

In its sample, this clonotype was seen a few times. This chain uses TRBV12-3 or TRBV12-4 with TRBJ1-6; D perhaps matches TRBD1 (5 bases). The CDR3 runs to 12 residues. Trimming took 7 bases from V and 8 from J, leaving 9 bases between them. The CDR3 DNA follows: TGTGCCAGCACCGACAGCTATTCACCCCTCCACTTT. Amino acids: CASTDSYSPLHF.

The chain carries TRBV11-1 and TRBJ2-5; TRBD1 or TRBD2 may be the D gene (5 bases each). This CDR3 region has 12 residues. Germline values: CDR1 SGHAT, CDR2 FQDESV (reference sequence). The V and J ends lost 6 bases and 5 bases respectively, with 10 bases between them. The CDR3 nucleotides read TGTGCCAGCAGGGGGGTGGACGAGACCCAGTACTTC. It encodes CASRGVDETQYF.

The CDR3 sequence is CATSSTQGKDGYTF. CDR3 sequence (DNA): TGTGCCACCAGCAGCACACAGGGGAAGGATGGCTACACCTTC. V and J are TRBV15 and TRBJ1-2; 7 nucleotides match TRBD1. CDR1 and CDR2 from the germline V gene are LNHNV and YYDKDF (reference sequence). CDR3 length: 14 amino acids. Losses at the gene ends were 3 bases for V and 6 bases for J; bases not matched to a gene: 7.

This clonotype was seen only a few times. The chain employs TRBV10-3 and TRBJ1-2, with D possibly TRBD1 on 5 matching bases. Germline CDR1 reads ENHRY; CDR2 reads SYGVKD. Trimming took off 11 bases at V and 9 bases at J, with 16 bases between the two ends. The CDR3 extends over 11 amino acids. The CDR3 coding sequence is TGTGCCCCGGCCGAGGGGCTTTGCTACACCTTC. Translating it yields CAPAEGLCYTF.

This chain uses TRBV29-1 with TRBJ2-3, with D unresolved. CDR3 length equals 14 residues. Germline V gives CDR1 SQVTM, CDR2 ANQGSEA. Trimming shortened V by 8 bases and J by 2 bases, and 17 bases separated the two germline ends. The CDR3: CSPCGARVTDTQYF. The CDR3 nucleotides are TGCAGCCCCTGCGGAGCTAGGGTCACAGATACGCAGTATTTT.

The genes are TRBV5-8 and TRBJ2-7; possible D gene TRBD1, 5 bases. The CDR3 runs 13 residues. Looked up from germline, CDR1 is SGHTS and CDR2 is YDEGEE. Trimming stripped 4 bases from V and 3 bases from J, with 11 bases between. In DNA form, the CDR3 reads TGTGCCAGCAGCGACAGTGCCGGCTACGAGCAGTACTTC. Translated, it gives CASSDSAGYEQYF.

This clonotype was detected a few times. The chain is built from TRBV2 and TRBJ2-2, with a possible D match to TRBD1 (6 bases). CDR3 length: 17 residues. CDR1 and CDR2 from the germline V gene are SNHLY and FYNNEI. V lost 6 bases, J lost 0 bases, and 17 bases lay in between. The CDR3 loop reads CASSVDRGGPNTGELFF. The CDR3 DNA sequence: TGTGCCAGCAGCGTTGACCGTGGGGGCCCGAACACCGGGGAGCTGTTTTTT.

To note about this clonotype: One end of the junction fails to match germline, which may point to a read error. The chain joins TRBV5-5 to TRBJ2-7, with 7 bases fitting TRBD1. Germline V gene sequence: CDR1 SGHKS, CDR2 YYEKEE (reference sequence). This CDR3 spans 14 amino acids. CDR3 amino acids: CASSLRQGDNEQYF. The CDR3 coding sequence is TGCGCCAGCAGCTTGAGGCAGGGGGACAATGAGCAGTACTTC.

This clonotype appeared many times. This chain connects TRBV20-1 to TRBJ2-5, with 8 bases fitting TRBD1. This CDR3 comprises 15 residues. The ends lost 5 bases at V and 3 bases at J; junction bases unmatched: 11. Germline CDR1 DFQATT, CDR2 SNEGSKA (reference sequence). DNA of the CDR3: TGCAGTGCTGGACGAGGAACAGGGGGTGAAGAGACCCAGTACTTC. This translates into CSAGRGTGGEETQYF.

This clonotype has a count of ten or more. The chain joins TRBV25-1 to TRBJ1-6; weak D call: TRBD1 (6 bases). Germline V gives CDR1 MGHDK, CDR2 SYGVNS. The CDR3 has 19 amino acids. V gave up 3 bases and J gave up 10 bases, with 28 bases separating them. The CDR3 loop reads CASSDPQGGHPIHGSPLHF. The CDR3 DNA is TGTGCCAGCAGTGACCCACAGGGAGGGCATCCAATCCACGGGTCACCCCTCCACTTT.

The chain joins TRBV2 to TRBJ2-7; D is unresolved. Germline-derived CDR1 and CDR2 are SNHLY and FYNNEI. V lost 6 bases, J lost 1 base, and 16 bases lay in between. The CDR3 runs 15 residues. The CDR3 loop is CASRGAQRGSYEQYF. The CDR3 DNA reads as TGTGCCAGCAGGGGTGCTCAGCGAGGTTCCTACGAGCAGTACTTC.

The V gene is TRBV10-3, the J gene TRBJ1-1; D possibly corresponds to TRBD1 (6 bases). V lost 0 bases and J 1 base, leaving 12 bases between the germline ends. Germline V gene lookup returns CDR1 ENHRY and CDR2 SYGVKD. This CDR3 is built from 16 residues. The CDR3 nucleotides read TGTGCCATCAGTGAGTCATCCGAGGGGGGGAACACTGAAGCTTTCTTT. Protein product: CAISESSEGGNTEAFF.

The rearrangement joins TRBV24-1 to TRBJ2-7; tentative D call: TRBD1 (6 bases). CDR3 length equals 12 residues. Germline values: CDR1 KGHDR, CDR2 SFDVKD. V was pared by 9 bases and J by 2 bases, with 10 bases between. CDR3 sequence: CATGTSTYEQYF. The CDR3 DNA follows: TGTGCCACCGGGACATCGACCTACGAGCAGTACTTC.

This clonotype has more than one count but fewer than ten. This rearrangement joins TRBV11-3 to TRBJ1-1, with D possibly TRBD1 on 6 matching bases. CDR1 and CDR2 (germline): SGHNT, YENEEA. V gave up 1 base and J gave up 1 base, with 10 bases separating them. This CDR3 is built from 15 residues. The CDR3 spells CASSLGDTANTEAFF. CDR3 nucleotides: TGTGCCAGCAGCTTAGGGGACACGGCGAACACTGAAGCTTTCTTT. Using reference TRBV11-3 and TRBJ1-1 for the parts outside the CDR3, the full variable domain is EAGVVQSPRYKIIEKKQPVAFWCNPISGHNTLYWYLQNLGQGPELLIRYENEEAVDDSQLPKDRFSAERLKGVDSTLKIQPAELGDSAVYLCASSLGDTANTEAFFGQGTRLTVV.

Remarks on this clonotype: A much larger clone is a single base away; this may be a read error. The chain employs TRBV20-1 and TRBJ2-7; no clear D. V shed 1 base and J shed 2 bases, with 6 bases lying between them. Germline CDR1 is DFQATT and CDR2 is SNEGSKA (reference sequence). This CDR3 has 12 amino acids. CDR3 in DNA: TGCAGTGCTAGAGGGGTGGCCTACGAGCAGTACTTC. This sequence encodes CSARGVAYEQYF.

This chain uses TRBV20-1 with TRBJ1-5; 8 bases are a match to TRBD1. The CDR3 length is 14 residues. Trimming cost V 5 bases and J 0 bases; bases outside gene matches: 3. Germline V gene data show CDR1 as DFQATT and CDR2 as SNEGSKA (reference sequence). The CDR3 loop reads CSAEDRASNQPQHF. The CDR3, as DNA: TGCAGTGCTGAGGACAGGGCTAGCAATCAGCCCCAGCATTTT.

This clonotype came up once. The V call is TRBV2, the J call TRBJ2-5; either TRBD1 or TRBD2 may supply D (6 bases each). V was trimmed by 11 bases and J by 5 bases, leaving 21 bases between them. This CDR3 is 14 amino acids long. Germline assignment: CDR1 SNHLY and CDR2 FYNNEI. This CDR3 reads CAGSWTAGNETQYF. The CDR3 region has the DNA TGTGCCGGAAGTTGGACAGCGGGCAATGAGACCCAGTACTTC. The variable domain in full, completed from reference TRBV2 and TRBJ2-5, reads EPEVTQTPSHQVTQMGQEVILRCVPISNHLYFYWYRQILGQKVEFLVSFYNNEISEKSEIFDDQFSVERPDGSNFTLKIRSTKLEDSAMYFCAGSWTAGNETQYFGPGTRLLVL.

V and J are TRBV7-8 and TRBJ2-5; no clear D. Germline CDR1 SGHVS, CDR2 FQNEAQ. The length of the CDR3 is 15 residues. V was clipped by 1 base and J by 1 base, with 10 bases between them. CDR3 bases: TGTGCCAGCAGCTTAGTTCGAAGAATCCAAGAGACCCAGTACTTC. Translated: CASSLVRRIQETQYF. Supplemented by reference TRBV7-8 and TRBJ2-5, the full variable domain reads GAGVSQSPRYKVAKRGQDVALRCDPISGHVSLFWYQQALGQGPEFLTYFQNEAQLDKSGLPSDRFFAERPEGSVSTLKIQRTQQEDSAVYLCASSLVRRIQETQYFGPGTRLLVL.

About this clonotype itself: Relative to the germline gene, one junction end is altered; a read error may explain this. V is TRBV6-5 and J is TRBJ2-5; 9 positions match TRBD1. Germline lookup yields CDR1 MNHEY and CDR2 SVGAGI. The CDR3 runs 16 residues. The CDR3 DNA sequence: TGCGCCAGCAGTGCCGGAGACAGGGGGATTTTGGAGACCCAGTACTTC. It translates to CASSAGDRGILETQYF.

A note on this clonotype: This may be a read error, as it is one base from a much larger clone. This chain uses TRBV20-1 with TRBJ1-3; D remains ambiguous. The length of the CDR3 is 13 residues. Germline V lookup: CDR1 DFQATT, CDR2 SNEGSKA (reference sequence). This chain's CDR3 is CSAMGYSGDTIYF. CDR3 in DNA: TGCAGTGCTATGGGTTACTCTGGAGACACCATATATTTT.